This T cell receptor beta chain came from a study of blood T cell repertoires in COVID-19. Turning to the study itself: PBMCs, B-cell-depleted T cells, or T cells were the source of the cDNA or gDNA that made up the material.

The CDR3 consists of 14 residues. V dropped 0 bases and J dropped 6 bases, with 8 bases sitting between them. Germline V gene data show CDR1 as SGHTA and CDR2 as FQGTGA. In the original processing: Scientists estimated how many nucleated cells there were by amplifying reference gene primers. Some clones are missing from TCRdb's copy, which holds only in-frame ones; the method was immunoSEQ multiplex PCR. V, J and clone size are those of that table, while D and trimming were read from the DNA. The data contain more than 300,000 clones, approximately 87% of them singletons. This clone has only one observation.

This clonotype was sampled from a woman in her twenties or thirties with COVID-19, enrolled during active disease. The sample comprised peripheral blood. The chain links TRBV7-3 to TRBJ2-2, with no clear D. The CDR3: CASSLTFRAGELFF. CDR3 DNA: TGTGCCAGCAGCTTAACGTTCCGGGCCGGGGAGCTGTTTTTT.